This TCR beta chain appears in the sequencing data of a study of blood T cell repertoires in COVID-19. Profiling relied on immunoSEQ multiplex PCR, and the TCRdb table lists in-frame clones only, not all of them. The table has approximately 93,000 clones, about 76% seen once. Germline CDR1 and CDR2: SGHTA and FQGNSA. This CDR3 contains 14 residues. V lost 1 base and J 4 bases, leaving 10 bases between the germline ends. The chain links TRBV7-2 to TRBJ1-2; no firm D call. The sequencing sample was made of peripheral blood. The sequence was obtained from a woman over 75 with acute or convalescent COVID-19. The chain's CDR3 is CASSLGGVFYGYTF. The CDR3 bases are TGTGCCAGCAGCTTAGGAGGAGTCTTCTATGGCTACACCTTC.